This entry describes one T cell receptor beta chain. Its target is unknown. This may be a read error, as it is one base from a much larger clone. This sample is part of a study of T cells in Graves' hyperthyroidism and ophthalmopathy. Study-wide background: Staff took peripheral blood when the initial diagnosis was made, before any treatment began. Study results and caveats: Separating ophthalmopathy from stable hyperthyroidism was achieved by a 13 V-J model. Ophthalmopathy was predicted by the model a median of roughly 6.6 months ahead of onset.

The investigators amplified TCR beta CDR3 regions from RNA transcripts. The HTBI set primed first-round TCR CDR3 RT-PCR. A single record per CDR3 protein comes from TCRdb applying MiXCR to the multiplex PCR reads. The table shows about 380,000 distinct CDR3 sequences, with around 15% occurring only once. The study based diagnoses on clinical symptoms, serum thyroxine and TRAb, thyroid ultrasound and orbital computed tomography. CDR1 DFQATT and CDR2 SNEGSKA come from the germline V gene (reference sequence). The CDR3 spans 14 residues. V was cut by 7 bases and J by 8 bases, with 21 bases left in between.

V gene TRBV20-1 combines with J gene TRBJ2-1, with D possibly called TRBD1 or TRBD2 (5 bases each). The TCR comes from a woman between 25 and 40 years old with Graves' ophthalmopathy. Sequences were obtained from blood. CDR3 bases: TGCAGTGAGCAAAAGGGGACGATCCCTTATGAGCAGTTCTTC. It specifies CSEQKGTIPYEQFF.